Listed below are T cell receptor beta chains from one sample, sequenced in a study of blood T cells in healthy people across ages. In TCRdb, the 5' RACE reads were re-called with MiXCR into one record per CDR3 protein. The sample contains roughly 680,000 distinct CDR3 sequences, about 52% of which appear only once. Sequences were obtained from blood. The origin of the receptors is a woman aged 55 to 70 in good health. Both conserved end residues are trimmed from each CDR3. Part of the rows lack a size; the others show once, few, many or a class for expanded clones.

clone_size	v_call	cdr3_aa
many	TRBV4-2	ASSQGTSGRRRSTDTQY
-	TRBV20-1	SALAGTAGDSPLH
-	TRBV28	ASSLGASNNQETQY
-	TRBV5-1	ASSLVREAETQY
once	TRBV24-1	ATSDFLSDRATDTQY
many	TRBV5-1	ASSPDRVNTEAF
-	TRBV9	ASSVAPAGSTDTQY
-	TRBV2	ASSEWAAWTQY
few	TRBV5-1	ASSLVNNYGYT
-	TRBV29-1	SLFGDHNEQY
-	TRBV27	ASSRTPGQGVQDTQY
few	TRBV27	ASSFRSNSYEQY
-	TRBV6-2/TRBV6-3	ASSYYRVGEQF
-	TRBV6-5	ASSSRIGGRGYNEQF
-	TRBV7-9	ASSTGQGAYNEQF
-	TRBV20-1	SARDQWDQETQY
-	TRBV7-2	ASSLALLAGTRSGANVLT
-	TRBV10-3	AISETRTSTDTQY
few	TRBV5-1	ASSLEVPSTDTQY
-	TRBV18	ASSREQGAGEQF
-	TRBV3-1	ASSHVPGGGRGWVGEKLF
few	TRBV6-5	ASSPDSQQYYEQY
-	TRBV5-5	ASSLLADLGGGQF
-	TRBV9	ASSTHLGLAEAPGETQY
-	TRBV6-2/TRBV6-3	ASSYSAREGKIVNEQF
-	TRBV5-4	TSSAAQGAYGYT
-	TRBV9	ASSVGSFLRRDTQY
-	TRBV20-1	SAPDRGGTYNEQF
once	TRBV7-2	ASSLAITYYEQY
-	TRBV12-3/TRBV12-4	ASSRGTGVSEQY
-	TRBV5-5	ASSLQTNRETQY
-	TRBV5-1	ASSLEGTTHTQY
-	TRBV4-1	ASSWLGSQY
-	TRBV20-1	SARGRSQETQY
many	TRBV29-1	SVDGPKPGGTDTQY
-	TRBV7-3	ASSLKTGTDTQY
-	TRBV5-6	ASSSLFGLAGGARSYEQY
few	TRBV29-1	SVGTSGREGF
-	TRBV2	ASNHRDTSTDTQY
-	TRBV7-2	ASSLLSGEQETQY
few	TRBV20-1	SVGTRGSEQF
-	TRBV7-3	ASSRWGEPRNEQF
many	TRBV28	ATSQPGQRNYGYT
-	TRBV10-3	AIREAGLQNSPLH
-	TRBV28	ASSFSGLGANVLT
-	TRBV5-4	ASSLGKQGGNYEQY
many	TRBV7-9	ASSLSLVSYEQY
-	TRBV7-3	ASSLVPSHYEQY
-	TRBV19	ASRETRDHEQY
-	TRBV6-1	ASRLQGASYGYT
-	TRBV4-3	ASSPYYGSWAEAF
few	TRBV5-1	ASSLSGTVDYEQY
-	TRBV27	ASSPTSRRGTDTQY
-	TRBV7-9	ASSIRAGPRETQY
-	TRBV5-1	ASKTTGTSRAEQF
-	TRBV9	ASSPRDWLYNEQF
-	TRBV20-1	SAPRQAANTGELF
few	TRBV4-3	ASSQGVAGGNIQY
-	TRBV15	ATKATSLDEQF